This T cell receptor beta chain was identified in a study of blood T cells in healthy people across ages. Using a J-beta primer mix together with a sample-barcoded 5' primer, a second PCR was run for 7 to 11 cycles. All samples yielded 3 million or more CDR3-containing paired-end reads. One entry per CDR3 protein, called by TCRdb with MiXCR from the 5' RACE reads. Of about 760,000 distinct CDR3 sequences listed, about 25% are singletons. The sample holds one count of this clonotype. Healthy Russian Caucasian donors spanned ages about 6 to 90 years. The CDR3 totals 13 residues. In germline, CDR1 is SGHTA, CDR2 FQGNSA. These data were also reused for a study on T cells of mothers and their children.

The specimen was blood. The chain carries TRBV7-2 and TRBJ2-1, with D possibly being TRBD1 (6 bases). Gene TRBJ2-5 matches the end of the DNA better, so the J call may be wrong. The clonotype was recovered from a boy aged 5-17 years in good health. The CDR3 sequence is CASSSQGNQPQYF. CDR3 coding DNA: TGTGCCAGCAGCTCTCAGGGGAATCAGCCCCAGTACTTC.